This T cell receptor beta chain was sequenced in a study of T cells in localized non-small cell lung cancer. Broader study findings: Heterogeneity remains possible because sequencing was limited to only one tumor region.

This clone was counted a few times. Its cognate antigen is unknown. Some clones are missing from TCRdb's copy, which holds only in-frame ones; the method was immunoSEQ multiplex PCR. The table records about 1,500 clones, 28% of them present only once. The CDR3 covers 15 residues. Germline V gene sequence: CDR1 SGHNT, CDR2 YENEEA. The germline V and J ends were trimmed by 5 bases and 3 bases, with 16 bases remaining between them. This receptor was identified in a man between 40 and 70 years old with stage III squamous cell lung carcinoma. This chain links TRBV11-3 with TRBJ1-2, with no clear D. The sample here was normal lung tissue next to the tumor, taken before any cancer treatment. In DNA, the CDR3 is TGTGCCAGCAGCCCCTCGGGCCTAAGCGACTATGGCTACACCTTC. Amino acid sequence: CASSPSGLSDYGYTF.